The source of this T cell receptor (beta chain) is a study of glioma-infiltrating T cells after dendritic cell vaccination. TCRdb's copy holds only in-frame clones and misses some; the assay was immunoSEQ multiplex PCR. The sample carries 50,000 to 65,000 clones, over 75% recorded once. The CDR3 is 16 residues long. The germline gives CDR1 WNHNN, CDR2 SYGVQD (reference sequence). With V trimmed by 3 bases and J by 4 bases, 7 bases remained unmatched. Time point specified: after dendritic cell vaccination, including at tumor progression/relapse. This clonotype originated in a human donor with glioblastoma. The chain combines TRBV10-1 with TRBJ1-5; TRBD1 aligns across 9 bases. Here the sequenced sample was blood, taken after dendritic cell vaccination. CDR3 loop: CASSEPRDRVNQPQHF. The CDR3 region has the DNA TGCGCCAGCAGTGAACCCCGGGACAGGGTAAATCAGCCCCAGCATTTT.